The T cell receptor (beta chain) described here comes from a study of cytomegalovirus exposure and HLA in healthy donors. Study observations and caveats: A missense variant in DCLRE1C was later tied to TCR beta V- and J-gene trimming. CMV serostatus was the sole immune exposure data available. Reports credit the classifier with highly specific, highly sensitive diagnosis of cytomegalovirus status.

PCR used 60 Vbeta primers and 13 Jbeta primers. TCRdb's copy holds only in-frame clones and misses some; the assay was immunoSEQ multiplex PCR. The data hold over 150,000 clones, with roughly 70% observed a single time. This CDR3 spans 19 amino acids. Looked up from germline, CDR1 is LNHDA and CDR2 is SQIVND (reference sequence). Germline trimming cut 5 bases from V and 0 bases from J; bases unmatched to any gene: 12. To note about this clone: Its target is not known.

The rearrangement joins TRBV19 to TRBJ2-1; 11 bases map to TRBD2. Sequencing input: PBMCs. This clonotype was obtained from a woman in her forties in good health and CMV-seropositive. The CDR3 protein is CASSLPGLAARSSYNEQFF. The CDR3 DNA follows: TGTGCCAGTAGTCTCCCGGGACTAGCGGCCAGGAGCTCCTACAATGAGCAGTTCTTC.